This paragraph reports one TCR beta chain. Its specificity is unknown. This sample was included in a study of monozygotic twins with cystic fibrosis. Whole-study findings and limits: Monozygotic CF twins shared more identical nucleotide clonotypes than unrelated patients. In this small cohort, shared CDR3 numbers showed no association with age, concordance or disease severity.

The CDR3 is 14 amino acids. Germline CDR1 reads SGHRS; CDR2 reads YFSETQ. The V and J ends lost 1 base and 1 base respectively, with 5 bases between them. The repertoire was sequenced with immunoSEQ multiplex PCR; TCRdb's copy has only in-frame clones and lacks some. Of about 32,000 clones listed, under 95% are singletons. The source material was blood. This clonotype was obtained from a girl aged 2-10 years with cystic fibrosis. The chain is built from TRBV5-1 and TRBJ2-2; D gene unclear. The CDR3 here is CASSLRENTGELFF. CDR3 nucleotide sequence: TGCGCCAGCAGCTTGAGGGAGAACACCGGGGAGCTGTTTTTT.